Below are 16 T cell receptor beta chains sequenced from a single sample in a study of T cells in women clearing cervical HPV infection. Using immunoSEQ multiplex PCR, the repertoire was profiled, and TCRdb retains in-frame clones only, with some absent. The table lists over 30,000 clones. What was sequenced was blood buffy coat. The receptors come from a woman between 18 and 75 years old with a cervical HPV16 infection that either progressed to CIN3+ or cleared (not recorded which).

Comments on this clone: The read falls 3 residues short of the CDR3 end, and the missing part is taken from the germline J gene. V is TRBV2 and J is TRBJ1-4; TRBD1 might be the D (6 bases). V lost 3 bases to trimming and J lost 6 bases, with 8 bases between them. There are 13 residues in the CDR3. CDR1 SNHLY and CDR2 FYNNEI come from the germline V gene. The sequenced CDR3 bases are TGTGCCAGCAGTGAGCAGGGGTATGAAAAA. This encodes CASSEQGYEK. The full CDR3 sequence reads CASSEQGYEKLFF.

Of note for this clone: Coverage ceases 3 residues before the CDR3 finishes, and the germline J gene fills in the end. The chain couples TRBV2 to TRBJ1-5; D is undetermined. There are 14 residues in the CDR3. V lost 1 base, J lost 2 bases, and 6 bases lay in between. The V gene's germline CDR1 is SNHLY and CDR2 FYNNEI. CDR3 loop: CASSEGLGNQPQHF. Incomplete CDR3 DNA: TGTGCCAGCAGTGAAGGGCTCGGCAATCAGCCC.

Concerning this clone: The CDR3 is cut off 3 residues early in the read; its end comes from the germline J gene. This rearrangement joins TRBV7-3 to TRBJ2-5; TRBD2 is a possible D gene (5 bases). Trimming cost V 5 bases and J 4 bases, with 23 bases left between them. The CDR3 totals 17 residues. Germline lookup yields CDR1 SGHTA and CDR2 FQGTGA. The CDR3 sequence is CASSIHASGGRGETQYF. CDR3 DNA (partial): TGTGCCAGCAGCATCCACGCTTCGGGCGGACGGGGAGAGACC.

For this clone: Read data end 3 residues before the CDR3 end; the end is taken from the germline J gene. The J gene is TRBJ2-7, the V gene TRBV5-1, with 7 bases aligning to TRBD1. Germline CDR1 and CDR2: SGHRS and YFSETQ. The CDR3 consists of 15 residues. Trimming cost V 0 bases and J 2 bases; bases outside gene matches: 5. CDR3 bases read: TGCGCCAGCAGCTTGGCTGGGGACAGAGCCTACGAG. Its protein is CASSLAGDRAYE. The whole CDR3 region reads CASSLAGDRAYEQYF.

Of note for this clone: The CDR3 end is not reached by the read, which stops 3 residues before it; the germline J gene fills it in. The chain is built from TRBV5-1 and TRBJ2-2; tentatively, D is TRBD1 (6 bases). The V end was cut by 0 bases, the J end by 5 bases, with 11 bases between. The CDR3 spans 15 residues. Germline loops: CDR1 SGHRS, CDR2 YFSETQ. CDR3: CASSLGDTMTGELFF. The sequenced CDR3 bases are TGCGCCAGCAGCTTGGGGGACACAATGACCGGGGAG. Variable domain in full (rest from reference TRBV5-1 and TRBJ2-2): KAGVTQTPRYLIKTRGQQVTLSCSPISGHRSVSWYQQTPGQGLQFLFEYFSETQRNKGNFPGRFSGRQFSNSRSEMNVSTLELGDSALYLCASSLGDTMTGELFFGEGSRLTVL.

For this clone: The observed sequence ends 3 residues before the CDR3 terminus, with the missing tail filled in from the germline J gene. The chain joins TRBV11-3 to TRBJ2-2; D is possibly TRBD2 (5 bases). This CDR3 has 15 amino acids. Germline values: CDR1 SGHNT, CDR2 YENEEA. Trimming stripped 5 bases from V and 0 bases from J, with 10 bases between. Incomplete CDR3 DNA: TGTGCCAGCAGCACTAGTAGGTCGAACACCGGGGAG. The encoded protein is CASSTSRSNTGE. The whole CDR3 sequence reads CASSTSRSNTGELFF.

The CDR3 bases that were read are TGCGCCAGCAGCTTGCAAGCGGTGAACACCGGGGAG. Residues: CASSLQAVNTGE. The complete CDR3 sequence is CASSLQAVNTGELFF. The chain employs TRBV5-1 and TRBJ2-2, with a weak D call TRBD2 (5 bases). The CDR3 end falls 3 residues outside the read, so it is completed with the germline J gene. CDR1 and CDR2 from the germline V gene are SGHRS and YFSETQ. The length of the CDR3 is 15 residues. Trimming cost V 1 base and J 1 base, with 8 bases left between them.

With regard to this clone: The CDR3 goes on 3 residues after the read ends, and that part is filled in from the germline J gene. The V gene is TRBV29-1, the J gene TRBJ1-2, with 8 bases identical to TRBD1. The CDR3 has 12 amino acids. Germline V CDR1 and CDR2: SQVTM, ANQGSEA. The trim removed 6 bases at V and 4 bases at J, leaving 4 bases unmatched. CDR3: CSVLTGGYGYTF. The covered CDR3 bases are TGCAGCGTCTTAACAGGGGGCTATGGC.

About this clone: Read coverage stops 3 residues before the CDR3 terminus; the germline J gene supplies the remainder. This chain joins TRBV20-1 and TRBJ2-7; 10 bases fit TRBD1. V lost 5 bases, J lost 4 bases, and 8 bases stayed unmatched. This CDR3 region has 14 residues. Germline assignment: CDR1 DFQATT and CDR2 SNEGSKA (reference sequence). The CDR3 DNA, read in part, is TGCAGTGCTCGTGCCGGGGACAGGGGTTACGAG. It translates to CSARAGDRGYE. The whole CDR3 protein reads CSARAGDRGYEQYF.

A remark on this clone: The read terminates 3 residues ahead of where the CDR3 ends, so the germline J gene completes it. The rearrangement links TRBV6-2 or TRBV6-3 to TRBJ1-2, with D perhaps TRBD1 (6 bases). Germline V gene sequence: CDR1 MNHEY, CDR2 SVGEGT. CDR3 length: 14 residues. V was shortened by 4 bases and J by 4 bases, with 13 bases between the two germline ends. CDR3 residues: CASSFDDRSYGYTF. The sequenced CDR3 bases are TGTGCCAGCAGTTTTGACGACAGGAGCTATGGC.

The sequenced CDR3 bases are TGTGCCAGCAGCCAAGAGTCGGGACAGGGCGGTTACGAG. Residues: CASSQESGQGGYE. The whole CDR3 protein is CASSQESGQGGYEQYF. This chain links TRBV3-1 (or the pseudogene TRBV3-2) with TRBJ2-7; 9 bases fit TRBD1. The CDR3 end is not reached by the read, which stops 3 residues before it; the germline J gene fills it in. Germline-derived CDR1 and CDR2 are LGHDT and YNNKEL (reference sequence). This CDR3 comprises 16 residues. The ends lost 0 bases at V and 4 bases at J; junction bases unmatched: 7.

With respect to this clone: The CDR3 end lies 3 residues beyond the end of the read and is filled in from the germline J gene. This rearrangement joins TRBV5-1 to TRBJ1-5; no clear D gene. CDR1 is SGHRS, CDR2 YFSETQ, per germline. The CDR3 extends over 13 amino acids. The ends were cut back, 0 bases at V and 7 bases at J, with 8 bases in the middle. CDR3 region: CASSLEGGQPQHF. Partial CDR3 DNA: TGCGCCAGCAGCTTGGAGGGCGGGCAGCCC.

A word on this clone: The read terminates 3 residues ahead of where the CDR3 ends, so the germline J gene completes it. The chain uses TRBV29-1 and TRBJ2-7, with D tentatively TRBD1 or TRBD2 (5 bases each). V shed 3 bases and J shed 0 bases, with 12 bases lying between them. Germline lookup yields CDR1 SQVTM and CDR2 ANQGSEA. The length of the CDR3 is 14 residues. This CDR3 is CSVDRPGSSYEQYF. The part of the CDR3 DNA that was read is TGCAGCGTTGATCGCCCAGGGAGCTCCTACGAG.

Concerning this clone itself: The CDR3 extends 3 residues past the end of the read, so its final part is completed from the germline J gene. The chain links TRBV12-3 or TRBV12-4 to TRBJ2-2; D might be TRBD1 (6 bases). Trimming cost V 6 bases and J 6 bases, with 11 bases left between them. The CDR3 is made up of 13 amino acids. The CDR3 DNA, read in part, is TGTGCCAGCAGCCCAGGACAGCCCGGGGAG. Translated: CASSPGQPGE. The entire CDR3 is CASSPGQPGELFF.

Concerning this clone: The read ends 3 residues shy of where the CDR3 ends; the end is completed using the germline J gene. This chain connects TRBV5-4 to TRBJ2-7; 7 bases are a match to TRBD1. The ends lost 4 bases at V and 4 bases at J; junction bases unmatched: 8. The CDR3 covers 14 residues. The V gene's germline CDR1 is SGHNT and CDR2 YYREEE (reference sequence). CDR3 DNA (partial): TGTGCCAGCAGCCTACGGGACAGCTATTACGAG. This sequence encodes CASSLRDSYYE. The complete CDR3 reads CASSLRDSYYEQYF.

About this clone itself: Read sequence stops 3 residues before the CDR3 end, and the germline J gene provides the missing end. The chain recombines TRBV5-1 with TRBJ1-3; a weak D match, TRBD1 (6 bases). V lost 5 bases and J lost 2, with 17 bases in between. CDR1 and CDR2 (germline): SGHRS, YFSETQ. The length of the CDR3 is 16 residues. The part of the CDR3 DNA that was read is TGCGCCAGCAGAACAAATACAGGGTCTACTGGAAACACC. Translation: CASRTNTGSTGNT. The complete CDR3 reads CASRTNTGSTGNTIYF.